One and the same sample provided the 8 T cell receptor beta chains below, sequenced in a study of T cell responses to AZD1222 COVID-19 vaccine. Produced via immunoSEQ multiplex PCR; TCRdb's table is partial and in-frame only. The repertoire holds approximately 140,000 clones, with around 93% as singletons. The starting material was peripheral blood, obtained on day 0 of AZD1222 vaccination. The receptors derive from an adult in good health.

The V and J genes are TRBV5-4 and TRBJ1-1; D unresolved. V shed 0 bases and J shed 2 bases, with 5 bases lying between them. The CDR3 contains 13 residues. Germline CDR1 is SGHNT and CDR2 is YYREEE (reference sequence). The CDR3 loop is CASSLDRNTEAFF. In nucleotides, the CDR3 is TGTGCCAGCAGCTTGGACAGAAACACTGAAGCTTTCTTT. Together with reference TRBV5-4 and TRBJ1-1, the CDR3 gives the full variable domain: ETGVTQSPTHLIKTRGQQVTLRCSSQSGHNTVSWYQQALGQGPQFIFQYYREEENGRGNFPPRFSGLQFPNYSSELNVNALELDDSALYLCASSLDRNTEAFFGQGTRLTVV.

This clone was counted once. The CDR3 DNA follows: TGTGCCAGCAGCTTAGACCGGGACACCGAGCAGTACTTC. Translated, it gives CASSLDRDTEQYF. The rearrangement joins TRBV11-3 to TRBJ2-7; possible D gene TRBD1, 6 bases. V dropped 0 bases and J dropped 6 bases, with 9 bases sitting between them. Germline V gives CDR1 SGHNT, CDR2 YENEEA. The CDR3 totals 13 residues.

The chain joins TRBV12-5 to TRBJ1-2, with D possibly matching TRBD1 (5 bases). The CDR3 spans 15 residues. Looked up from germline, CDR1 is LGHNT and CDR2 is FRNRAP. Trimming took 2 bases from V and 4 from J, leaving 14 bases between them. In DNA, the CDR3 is TGTGCTAGTGGTTTGCTGGCAGTCGGGGGCTATGGCTACACCTTC. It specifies CASGLLAVGGYGYTF.

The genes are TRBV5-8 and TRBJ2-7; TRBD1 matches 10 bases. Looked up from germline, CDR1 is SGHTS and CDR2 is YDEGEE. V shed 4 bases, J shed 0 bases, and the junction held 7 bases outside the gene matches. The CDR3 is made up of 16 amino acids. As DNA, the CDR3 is TGTGCCAGCAGCGTGAGGGGACAGGGGTCCTCCTACGAGCAGTACTTC. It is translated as CASSVRGQGSSYEQYF. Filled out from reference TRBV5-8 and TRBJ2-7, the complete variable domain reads EAGVTQSPTHLIKTRGQQATLRCSPISGHTSVYWYQQALGLGLQFLLWYDEGEERNRGNFPPRFSGRQFPNYSSELNVNALELEDSALYLCASSVRGQGSSYEQYFGPGTRLTVT.

For the CDR3, the DNA is TGTGCCAGCATGGCAGGGGGGGGATACGAGCAGTACTTC. Residues: CASMAGGGYEQYF. The chain couples TRBV12-3 or TRBV12-4 to TRBJ2-7; either TRBD1 or TRBD2 may fit D (7 bases each). V lost 7 bases and J 4 bases, leaving 14 bases between the germline ends. The CDR3 has 13 residues.

CDR3 DNA sequence: TGTGCTAGTGGTTTGGCCGGGGGCGGTAGCTGGGGAAATGAGCAGTTCTTC. Its protein is CASGLAGGGSWGNEQFF. The J gene is TRBJ2-1, the V gene TRBV12-5; D tentatively fits TRBD1 or TRBD2 (6 bases each). The CDR3 extends over 17 amino acids. Looked up from germline, CDR1 is LGHNT and CDR2 is FRNRAP. Deletions cut 1 base from V and 7 bases from J, with 20 bases between. The full variable domain, with the rest looked up from reference TRBV12-5 and TRBJ2-1, is DARVTQTPRHKVTEMGQEVTMRCQPILGHNTVFWYRQTMMQGLELLAYFRNRAPLDDSGMPKDRFSAEMPDATLATLKIQPSEPRDSAVYFCASGLAGGGSWGNEQFFGPGTRLTVL.

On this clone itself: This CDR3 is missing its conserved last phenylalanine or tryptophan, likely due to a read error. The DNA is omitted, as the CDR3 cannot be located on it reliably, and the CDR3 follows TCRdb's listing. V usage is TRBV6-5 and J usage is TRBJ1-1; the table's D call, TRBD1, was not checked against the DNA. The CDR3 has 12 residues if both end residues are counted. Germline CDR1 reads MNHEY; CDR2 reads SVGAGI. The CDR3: CASSDSFSGQRL.

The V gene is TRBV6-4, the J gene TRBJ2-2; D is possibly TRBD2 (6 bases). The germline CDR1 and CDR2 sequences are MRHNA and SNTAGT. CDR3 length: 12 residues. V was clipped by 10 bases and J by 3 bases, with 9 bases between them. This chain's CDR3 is CATRRDTGELFF. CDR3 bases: TGTGCCACGCGGAGGGACACCGGGGAGCTGTTTTTT.